This T cell receptor beta chain was sequenced during a study of blood T cell repertoires in COVID-19. Study in general: The United States, Italy and Spain supplied acute and convalescent COVID-19 samples. The cDNA or gDNA used as material had been derived from T cells, B-cell-depleted T cells, or PBMCs.

The authors' processing: Estimation of nucleated cell counts relied on the amplification of reference gene primers. Assay used: immunoSEQ multiplex PCR; TCRdb lists only in-frame clones, some missing. The V and J calls and the clone size are those of that table, but D and trimming were determined from the DNA. The data hold about 140,000 clones, with 85% to 90% observed a single time. This CDR3 region has 16 residues. Germline V gene sequence: CDR1 SGHNT, CDR2 YYREEE (reference sequence). V was pared by 0 bases and J by 2 bases, with 15 bases between. The sample consisted of peripheral blood. This TCR derives from a man aged 50 to 59 with active or convalescent COVID-19. The chain joins TRBV5-4 to TRBJ2-7, with TRBD1 as a possible D gene (6 bases). The chain's CDR3 is CASSLVVQGPPYEQYF. The CDR3 DNA reads as TGTGCCAGCAGCTTGGTGGTACAGGGCCCCCCCTACGAGCAGTACTTC.